The 12 T cell receptor beta chains presented below share a single source sample, sequenced in a study of shared T cell receptors in the human thymus. Here immunoSEQ multiplex PCR was the method, and the copy in TCRdb shows in-frame clones only, minus some. Counted here are hundreds of thousands of clones, approximately 90% occurring once; the ten biggest clones make up approximately 0.01%. These data also featured in a second study, about human thymus T cells.

The sample was thymocytes. These receptors were taken from a boy younger than two with a congenital heart defect.

This chain connects TRBV27 to TRBJ2-3; TRBD2 aligns across 8 bases. The germline V gene encodes CDR1 MNHEY and CDR2 SMNVEV (reference sequence). With 2 bases clipped from V and 4 bases from J, the junction kept 5 bases outside the gene matches. This CDR3 region has 15 residues. This chain's CDR3 is CASSLRGGGSDTQYF. DNA of the CDR3: TGTGCCAGCAGTTTACGGGGGGGCGGGTCAGATACGCAGTATTTT.

This chain connects TRBV5-8 to TRBJ2-1; TRBD1 is a possible D gene (5 bases). The V gene's germline CDR1 is SGHTS and CDR2 YDEGEE. Between the trimmed V and J ends, which lost 0 bases and 9 bases, there was a span of 10 bases. The CDR3 totals 13 residues. CDR3 bases: TGTGCCAGCAGCTTGGTTAGGGGTCCTGAGCAGTTCTTC. Amino acids: CASSLVRGPEQFF. The whole variable domain, filled in from reference TRBV5-8 and TRBJ2-1, reads EAGVTQSPTHLIKTRGQQATLRCSPISGHTSVYWYQQALGLGLQFLLWYDEGEERNRGNFPPRFSGRQFPNYSSELNVNALELEDSALYLCASSLVRGPEQFFGPGTRLTVL.

V usage is TRBV2 and J usage is TRBJ2-6; D uncertain. CDR1 SNHLY and CDR2 FYNNEI come from the germline V gene. The ends were cut back, 3 bases at V and 0 bases at J, with 3 bases in the middle. The CDR3 extends over 14 amino acids. CDR3 nucleotides: TGTGCCAGCAGTGACCTCTCTGGGGCCAACGTCCTGACTTTC. Translation gives CASSDLSGANVLTF.

The chain employs TRBV7-4 and TRBJ1-1; 7 nucleotides match TRBD1. The CDR3 consists of 13 residues. V trimming: 5 bases; J trimming: 7 bases; junction bases outside the gene matches: 7. CDR1 SGHVT and CDR2 SQSDAQ come from the germline V gene. The CDR3 DNA sequence: TGTGCCAGCAGCGGAATTTCAGGGGGTGAAGCTTTCTTT. It encodes CASSGISGGEAFF.

The chain links TRBV4-1 to TRBJ2-5; tentative D call: TRBD2 (6 bases). CDR3 length: 17 residues. Germline V gene data show CDR1 as MGHRA and CDR2 as YSYEKL. The V gene lost 4 bases and the J gene lost 2 bases, with 20 bases spanning the gap. The CDR3 DNA sequence: TGCGCCAGCAGCCTCCATGGCCGTGTGGAGGGGCAAGAGACCCAGTACTTC. Its protein is CASSLHGRVEGQETQYF.

J is TRBJ1-5 and V is TRBV7-9; D possibly corresponds to TRBD1 (5 bases). CDR1 is SEHNR, CDR2 FQNEAQ, per germline (reference sequence). The CDR3 has 14 residues. Trimming took off 3 bases at V and 5 bases at J, with 11 bases between the two ends. The CDR3 bases are TGTGCCAGCAGCTTTGGACACTGCTATCAGCCCCAGCATTTT. Translating gives CASSFGHCYQPQHF. The full variable domain, with the rest looked up from reference TRBV7-9 and TRBJ1-5, is DTGVSQNPRHKITKRGQNVTFRCDPISEHNRLYWYRQTLGQGPEFLTYFQNEAQLEKSRLLSDRFSAERPKGSFSTLEIQRTEQGDSAMYLCASSFGHCYQPQHFGDGTRLSIL.

The chain uses TRBV27 and TRBJ2-2; 7 bases are a match to TRBD1. Germline CDR1 MNHEY, CDR2 SMNVEV (reference sequence). Unmatched junction bases numbered 8, after V lost 2 bases and J lost 5 bases. This CDR3 has 16 amino acids. Here the CDR3 reads CASSLTGTEKTGELFF. The CDR3 bases are TGTGCCAGCAGTTTAACCGGGACAGAGAAGACCGGGGAGCTGTTTTTT.

This clone appeared a few times. The chain combines TRBV7-7 with TRBJ2-5, with 8 bases fitting TRBD1. Trimming at V came to 5 bases and at J to 4 bases, leaving 6 bases not matched to a gene. The length of the CDR3 is 14 residues. Germline-derived CDR1 and CDR2 are SSHAT and FNYEAQ (reference sequence). The CDR3, as DNA: TGTGCCAGCAGCAAAGGGACAGGTTCAGAGACCCAGTACTTC. The encoded protein is CASSKGTGSETQYF.

V and J are TRBV9 and TRBJ1-4; D is ambiguous. Germline V CDR1 and CDR2: SGDLS, YYNGEE. V was trimmed by 0 bases and J by 3 bases, leaving 9 bases between them. The CDR3 is 15 amino acids. The DNA for the CDR3 is TGTGCCAGCAGCGTAGGGCAGAGGTCTAATGAAAAACTGTTTTTT. This gives the protein CASSVGQRSNEKLFF. The entire variable domain, with the rest obtained from reference TRBV9 and TRBJ1-4, is as follows: DSGVTQTPKHLITATGQRVTLRCSPRSGDLSVYWYQQSLDQGLQFLIQYYNGEERAKGNILERFSAQQFPDLHSELNLSSLELGDSALYFCASSVGQRSNEKLFFGSGTQLSVL.

This clone was seen a few times. The V and J genes are TRBV4-1 and TRBJ1-3; TRBD1 is a possible D gene (6 bases). Germline V gene sequence: CDR1 MGHRA, CDR2 YSYEKL. This CDR3 comprises 17 residues. V was clipped by 2 bases and J by 0 bases, with 14 bases between them. The CDR3 sequence: CASSQRLDSRSGNTIYF. In DNA, the CDR3 is TGCGCCAGCAGCCAAAGGCTGGACAGCCGCTCTGGAAACACCATATATTTT.

This clone was observed once. The chain carries TRBV6-5 and TRBJ1-1; TRBD1 matches 7 bases. Germline-derived CDR1 and CDR2 are MNHEY and SVGAGI. After removal of 6 bases from V and 6 bases from J, the junction contained 13 bases not matched to a gene. This CDR3 is 15 amino acids long. Here the CDR3 reads CASSPWLQGGPEAFF. The CDR3 region has the DNA TGTGCCAGCAGCCCGTGGCTCCAGGGGGGCCCTGAAGCTTTCTTT.

J is TRBJ2-5 and V is TRBV7-2, with 10 bases fitting TRBD2. The trim removed 2 bases at V and 5 bases at J, leaving 8 bases unmatched. Germline V CDR1 and CDR2: SGHTA, FQGNSA. This CDR3 region has 16 residues. In nucleotides, the CDR3 is TGTGCCAGCAGCTTAAGCAGCGGGAGGGCCTCTGAGACCCAGTACTTC. Translated: CASSLSSGRASETQYF.